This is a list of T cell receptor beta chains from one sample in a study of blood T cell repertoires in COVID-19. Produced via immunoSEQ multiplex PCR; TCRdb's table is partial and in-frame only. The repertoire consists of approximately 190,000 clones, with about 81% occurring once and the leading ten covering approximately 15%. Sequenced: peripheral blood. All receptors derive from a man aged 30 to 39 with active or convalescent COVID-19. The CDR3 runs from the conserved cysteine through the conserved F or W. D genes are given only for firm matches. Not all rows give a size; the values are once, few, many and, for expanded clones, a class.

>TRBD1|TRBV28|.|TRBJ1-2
TGTGCCATTCACGGGACAGGGGACTTCTATGGCTACACCTTC
CAIHGTGDFYGYTF
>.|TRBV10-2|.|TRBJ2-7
TGCGCCAGCATGTCCGGGAGCTCCTACGAGCAGTACTTC
CASMSGSSYEQYF
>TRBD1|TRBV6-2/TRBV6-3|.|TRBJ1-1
TGTGCCAGCAGTTACCCTTCCGGACAGGAAGCTAACACTGAAGCTTTCTTT
CASSYPSGQEANTEAFF
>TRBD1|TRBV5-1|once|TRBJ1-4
TGCGCCAGCAGCTCCGGGACAGGGAATGAAAAACTGTTTTTT
CASSSGTGNEKLFF
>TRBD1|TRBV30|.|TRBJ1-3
TGTGCCTGGTACAGGGGGCAAGGAAACACCATATATTTT
CAWYRGQGNTIYF
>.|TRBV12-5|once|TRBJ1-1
TGTGCTAGTGGTTTGGGGGTCGGGGGTACTGAAGCTTTCTTT
CASGLGVGGTEAFF
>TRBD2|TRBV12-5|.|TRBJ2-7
TGTGCTAGTGGTTTGGTAAGCGGGGGACCTACCTACGAGCAGTACTTC
CASGLVSGGPTYEQYF
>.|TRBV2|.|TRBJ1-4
TGTGCCAGCCGACCGGCGGCAACTAATGAAAAACTGTTTTTT
CASRPAATNEKLFF
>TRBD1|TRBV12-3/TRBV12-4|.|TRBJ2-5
TGTGCCAGCAGCTTTGGACAGGGGGAGACCCAGTACTTC
CASSFGQGETQYF
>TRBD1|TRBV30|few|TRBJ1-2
TGTGCCTGGAGTGTATACAGGGGGGCCTTTAATGGCTACACCTTC
CAWSVYRGAFNGYTF
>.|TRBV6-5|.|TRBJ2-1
TGTGCCAGCAGTTACTCGGCGGGAATCTTCCGGAATGAGCAGTTCTTC
CASSYSAGIFRNEQFF
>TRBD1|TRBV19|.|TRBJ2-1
TGTGCCAGTAGGGGACAGGGATCTACGAATGAGCAGTTCTTC
CASRGQGSTNEQFF
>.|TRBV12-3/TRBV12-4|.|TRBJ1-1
TGTGCCAGCTCGGCTTTTATCGGGACTGAAGCTTTCTTT
CASSAFIGTEAFF
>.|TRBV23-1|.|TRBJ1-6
TGCGCCAGCAGTCCGGTAGCTTATAATTCACCCCTCCACTTT
CASSPVAYNSPLHF
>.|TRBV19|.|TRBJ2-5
TGTGCCAGTAGTATCCTTCAGGGTCCCCAAGAGACCCAGTACTTC
CASSILQGPQETQYF
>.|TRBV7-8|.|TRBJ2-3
TGTGCCAGCAGCCTTAGTATGGAGGGATTTACACAAGCTAGCACAGATACGCAGTATTTT
CASSLSMEGFTQASTDTQYF
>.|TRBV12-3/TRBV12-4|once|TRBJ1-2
TGTGCCAGCCGAGGGGCGGGGGATGGCTACACCTTC
CASRGAGDGYTF
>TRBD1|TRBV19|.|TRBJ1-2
TGTGCCAGCGAACCGGGACAGGGAAGGATTGGCTACACCTTC
CASEPGQGRIGYTF
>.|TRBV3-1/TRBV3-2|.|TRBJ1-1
TGTGCCAGCAGCAATTTAGAGGGCGTGAACACTGAAGCTTTCTTT
CASSNLEGVNTEAFF
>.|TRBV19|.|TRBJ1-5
TGTGCCAGTAGTGGTCAGGGAGGGAGCAATCAGCCCCAGCATTTT
CASSGQGGSNQPQHF
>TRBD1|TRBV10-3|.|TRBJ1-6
TGTGCCATCAGCGAGACAGGGGGAAATTCACCCCTCCACTTT
CAISETGGNSPLHF
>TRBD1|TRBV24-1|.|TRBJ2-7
TGTGCCACCAGTGATGCGAGACAGGGGCACTACGAGCAGTACTTC
CATSDARQGHYEQYF
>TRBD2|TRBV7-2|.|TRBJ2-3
TGTGCCAGCAGCTTAGATCAGGGCCTAGCGGGAGTTGAGGCGCAGTATTTT
CASSLDQGLAGVEAQYF
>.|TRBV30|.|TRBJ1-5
TGTGCCTGGACAGGGGAATATAGCAATCAGCCCCAGCATTTT
CAWTGEYSNQPQHF
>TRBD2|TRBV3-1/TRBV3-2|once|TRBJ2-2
TGTGCCAGCAGCCACGGCCGAGCGGGGAAGGACACCGGGGAGCTGTTTTTT
CASSHGRAGKDTGELFF
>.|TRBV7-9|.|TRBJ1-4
TGTGCCAGCAGCTTACCCAAGGGAGCGGGTGCAACTAATGAAAAACTGTTTTTT
CASSLPKGAGATNEKLFF
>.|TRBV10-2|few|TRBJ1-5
TGCGCCAGCAGCACCCAGGGCGGTCAGCCCCAGCATTTT
CASSTQGGQPQHF
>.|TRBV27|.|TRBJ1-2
TGTGCCAGCAGTTTAGGAGGGTTCGGTGGCTACACCTTC
CASSLGGFGGYTF
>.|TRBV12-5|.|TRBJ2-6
TGTGCTAGTGACACAGGGACTGGGGCCAACGTCCTGACTTTC
CASDTGTGANVLTF
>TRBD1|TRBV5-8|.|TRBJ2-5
TGTGCCAGCAACCCCGGGACAGGGAGAGAGACCCAGTACTTC
CASNPGTGRETQYF
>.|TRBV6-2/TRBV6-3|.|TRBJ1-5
TGTGCCAGCAGTTATGCTCAGGGTTTTAGCAATCAGCCCCAGCATTTT
CASSYAQGFSNQPQHF
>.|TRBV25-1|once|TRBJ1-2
TGTGCCAGCAGGCGGGGGGGAGCGAACTATGGCTACACCTTC
CASRRGGANYGYTF
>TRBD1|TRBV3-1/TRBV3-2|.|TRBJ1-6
TGTGCCAGGTCACCGGGACAGGGATCACCCCTCCACTTT
CARSPGQGSPLHF
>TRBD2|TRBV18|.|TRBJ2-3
TGTGCCAGCTCACCAGTAGCGGGGGGGCCTCTTGGCACAGATACGCAGTATTTT
CASSPVAGGPLGTDTQYF
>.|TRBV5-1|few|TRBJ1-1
TGCGCCAGCAGCTTGTACCAACAGGGAAGGAACACTGAAGCTTTCTTT
CASSLYQQGRNTEAFF